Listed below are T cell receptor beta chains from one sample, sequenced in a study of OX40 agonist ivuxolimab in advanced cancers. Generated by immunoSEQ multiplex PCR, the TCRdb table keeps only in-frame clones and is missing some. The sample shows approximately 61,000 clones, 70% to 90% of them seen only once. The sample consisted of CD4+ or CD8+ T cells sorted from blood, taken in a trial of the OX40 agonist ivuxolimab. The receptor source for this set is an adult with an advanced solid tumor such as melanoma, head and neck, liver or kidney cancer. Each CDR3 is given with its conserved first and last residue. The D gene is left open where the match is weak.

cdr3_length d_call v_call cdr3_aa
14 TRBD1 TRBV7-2 CASSPGQGHYEQYF
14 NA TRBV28 CASSSAVTVYGYTF
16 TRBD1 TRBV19 CASSINRGTGANVLTF
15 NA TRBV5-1 CASLGHLSGANVLTF
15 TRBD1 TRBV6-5 CASSPWDSRDTEAFF
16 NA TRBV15 CATSRVRAANTGELFF
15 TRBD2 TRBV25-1 CASRKGSGVDNEQFF
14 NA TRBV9 CASSVDSRGGELFF
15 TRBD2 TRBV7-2 CASSLEAGEGYEQYF
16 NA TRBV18 CASSPPGGYSTDTQYF
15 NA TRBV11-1 CASSLAESGIYEQYF
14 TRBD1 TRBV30 CAWRRQGAGYGYTF
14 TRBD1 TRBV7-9 CASSLAGQGNTQYF
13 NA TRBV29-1 CSVGTTLRTEAFF
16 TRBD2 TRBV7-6 CASSLAGTSASYEQYF
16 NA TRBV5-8 CASSLGATGRIGEQFF
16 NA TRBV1 CTSSQDLIDVSYEQYF
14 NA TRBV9 CASSVLQDNSPLHF
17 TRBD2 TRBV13 CASSLNVGTSGAPPRYF
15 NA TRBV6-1 CASSEFFLKGSPLHF
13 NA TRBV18 CASSGDISQPQHF
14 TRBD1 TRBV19 CASRGQGTTGELFF
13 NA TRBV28 CASIRQGNQPQHF
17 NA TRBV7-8 CASSYRGRQQSNQPQHF
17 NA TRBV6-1 CASSEGRGRSSYNEQFF
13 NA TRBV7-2 CASSRGGGNGYTF
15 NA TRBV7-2 CASSSQPGLTYGYTF
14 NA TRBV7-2 CASCLGTQQETQYF
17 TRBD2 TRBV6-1 CASSEAALAGGTGELFF
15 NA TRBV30 CACERQARRGLGYTF
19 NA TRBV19 CASSIMWGATIATNEKLFF
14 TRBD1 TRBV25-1 CASGEQGVTNEQYF
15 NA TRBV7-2 CASSLYPGMNTEAFF
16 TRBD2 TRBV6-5 CASSYSSGTRKNEQFF
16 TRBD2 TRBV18 CASSPMTSGDYNEQFF
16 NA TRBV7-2 CASSFIGGHSNQPQHF
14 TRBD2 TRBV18 CASSPSGRTDTQYF
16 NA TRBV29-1 CSVLRRVLGYQETQYF
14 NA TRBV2 CASSVTGSNSPLHF
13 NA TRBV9 CASSVADRNEQFF
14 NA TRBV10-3 CAISEGGGNYGYTF
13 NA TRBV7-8 CASRPDGSYEQYF
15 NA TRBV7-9 CASSLAVEVDYGYTF
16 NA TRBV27 CASSPSRPPSGNTIYF
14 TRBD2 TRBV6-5 CASRAGLRTGELFF
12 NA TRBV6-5 CASSSGTVGQYF
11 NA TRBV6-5 CASRKGNEQFF
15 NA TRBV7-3 CASSLGGQRYNEQFF
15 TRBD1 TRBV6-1 CASSQGGTGAREQYF
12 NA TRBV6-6 CASRDRTYEQYF